This is a list of T cell receptor beta chains from one sample in a study of CD8+ T cells in alopecia areata. The method was immunoSEQ multiplex PCR; TCRdb's version includes in-frame clones alone and lacks a portion of them. Among over 200,000 clones listed, 64% were seen once. The sequences come from CD4+ T cells sorted from blood, collected at week 4, from a patient treated with tofacitinib. Receptor source: a human donor with alopecia areata. Both conserved end residues are trimmed from each CDR3. Clone sizes are given selectively: once, few, many, or a class where the clone is expanded.

len: 11
abundance: few
v_gene: TRBV27
j_gene: TRBJ2-3
CDR3aa: ASSLDRGDTQY

len: 9
abundance: -
v_gene: TRBV27
j_gene: TRBJ2-1
CDR3aa: ASSIWGEQF

len: 12
abundance: once
v_gene: TRBV7-9
j_gene: TRBJ2-5
CDR3aa: ASSAGTSRETQY

len: 9
abundance: -
v_gene: TRBV2
j_gene: TRBJ2-5
CDR3aa: ASRREETQY

len: 15
abundance: -
v_gene: TRBV7-2
j_gene: TRBJ2-6
CDR3aa: ASSPASGRSRANVLT

len: 10
abundance: -
v_gene: TRBV29-1
j_gene: TRBJ2-2
CDR3aa: SVRIGTGELF

len: 15
abundance: few
v_gene: TRBV30
j_gene: TRBJ2-6
CDR3aa: AWRRGRVYSGANVLT

len: 11
abundance: -
v_gene: TRBV30
j_gene: TRBJ2-1
CDR3aa: AWSVRFVSEQF

len: 11
abundance: -
v_gene: TRBV5-1
j_gene: TRBJ1-5
CDR3aa: ASSPDGNQPQH

len: 11
abundance: -
v_gene: TRBV7-9
j_gene: TRBJ2-2
CDR3aa: ASSLVGSGELF

len: 13
abundance: -
v_gene: TRBV6-1
j_gene: TRBJ1-2
CDR3aa: ATKFDTLLNYGYT

len: 13
abundance: -
v_gene: TRBV30
j_gene: TRBJ1-6
CDR3aa: AGGVTGQHNSPLH

len: 16
abundance: -
v_gene: TRBV27
j_gene: TRBJ2-2
CDR3aa: ASSSGVGQGPNTGELF

len: 13
abundance: -
v_gene: TRBV4-3
j_gene: TRBJ2-7
CDR3aa: ASSQELRDPYEQY

len: 9
abundance: few
v_gene: TRBV30
j_gene: TRBJ2-4
CDR3aa: AWGVINIQY

len: 13
abundance: -
v_gene: TRBV29-1
j_gene: TRBJ1-4
CDR3aa: SVEGEGQDNEKLF

len: 12
abundance: few
v_gene: TRBV7-9
j_gene: TRBJ1-2
CDR3aa: ASSFAQANYGYT

len: 13
abundance: -
v_gene: TRBV4-3
j_gene: TRBJ1-2
CDR3aa: ASSPWVAGNYGYT